These T cell receptor beta chains were read from a single sample in a study of type 1 regulatory T cells. TCRdb itself ran the reads through MiXCR, one entry per CDR3 protein. This sample yields some 90,000 distinct CDR3 sequences, of which roughly 28% are seen a single time; less than 2.5% belongs to the top ten. The sample taken for sequencing was CD4+ T cells, either the whole sample or a sorted fraction (not recorded which). Receptors originate from a human donor in good health. Both conserved end residues are part of each CDR3. Fields, in order: clone size, V gene, D gene, J gene, CDR3 DNA, CDR3 protein. D genes are given only for firm matches. Rows may omit the clone size; those that give it use once, few, many or a size class.

few	TRBV3-1	-	TRBJ2-2	TGTGCCAGCAGCCAAGGCGGCGAGACTAGGTCCACCGGGGAGCTGTTTTTT	CASSQGGETRSTGELFF
-	TRBV7-2	TRBD1	TRBJ2-5	TGTGCCAGCAGCTTACAGGGGGCAGAGACCCAGTACTTC	CASSLQGAETQYF
-	TRBV29-1	-	TRBJ2-5	TGCAGCGTTGAAGGCCGAAAACCGCAAGAGACCCAGTACTTC	CSVEGRKPQETQYF
-	TRBV5-1	TRBD1	TRBJ1-1	TGCGCCAGTAGCCCCGCGGGCACAGGGGGGTTATGGAAGAACACTGAAGCTTTCTTT	CASSPAGTGGLWKNTEAFF
few	TRBV20-1	TRBD1	TRBJ1-5	TGCAGTGCTCAAGGACAGGGGAATCAGCCCCAGCATTTT	CSAQGQGNQPQHF
-	TRBV11-2	-	TRBJ2-7	TGTGCCAGCAGCTTAGTTGTTAGCTCCCACGAGCAGTACTTC	CASSLVVSSHEQYF
few	TRBV29-1	-	TRBJ2-7	TGCAGCGTTCAAACGGGAGACCGGGGCTACGAGCAGTACTTC	CSVQTGDRGYEQYF
-	TRBV6-1	TRBD1	TRBJ1-5	TGTGCCAGCAGAGAAGGTGGGGACAGGGATCTTCTCCGCGGTCAGCCCCAGCATTTT	CASREGGDRDLLRGQPQHF
-	TRBV7-7	TRBD1	TRBJ2-5	TGTGCCAGCAGCCCCCGGACAGGCCAAGAGACCCAGTACTTC	CASSPRTGQETQYF
few	TRBV12-3/TRBV12-4	-	TRBJ2-5	TGTGCCAGCGGGCCGGACCAAGAGACCCAGTACTTC	CASGPDQETQYF
once	TRBV5-1	-	TRBJ2-6	TGCGCCAGCACGGGAGGGGCCAACGTCCTGACTTTC	CASTGGANVLTF
-	TRBV6-6	-	TRBJ2-7	TGTGCCAGCAGTTTCGGGTCTTCCTACGAGCAGTACTTC	CASSFGSSYEQYF
few	TRBV24-1	-	TRBJ1-2	TGTGCCACCAGTGAAAAAACAGCTACCTATGGCTACACCTTC	CATSEKTATYGYTF
many	TRBV18	-	TRBJ2-1	TGTGCCAGCTCACCACTTCCGGGTAGCAATGAGCAGTTCTTC	CASSPLPGSNEQFF
few	TRBV5-1	TRBD2	TRBJ2-2	TGCGCCAGCAGCCCAGGACTAGCGGGAGCCGGGGAGCTGTTTTTT	CASSPGLAGAGELFF
few	TRBV28	TRBD2	TRBJ2-7	TGTGCCAGCAGGGACGCCGGGAGGACCTACGAGCAGTACTTC	CASRDAGRTYEQYF
-	TRBV12-3/TRBV12-4	-	TRBJ2-6	TGTGCCAGCAGCCTAATGACTGGGGCCAACGTCCTGACTTTC	CASSLMTGANVLTF
-	TRBV28	-	TRBJ2-5	TGTGCCAGCAGATCGGTGGGGGGGCGCCTGAAAGAGACCCAGTACTTC	CASRSVGGRLKETQYF
few	TRBV2	-	TRBJ2-7	TGTGCCAGCAGTGGTGGATACGAGCAGTACTTC	CASSGGYEQYF
few	TRBV2	-	TRBJ1-2	TGTGCCAGCATCCGGCCGCTAGACCGCTATGGCTACACCTTC	CASIRPLDRYGYTF
-	TRBV11-3	-	TRBJ2-1	TGTGCCAGCAGCCCCTCCCAGGGTAGAGATGAGCAGTTCTTC	CASSPSQGRDEQFF
few	TRBV30	-	TRBJ2-5	TGTGCCTGGAACGCAGCCCCAGCGACCCAGTACTTC	CAWNAAPATQYF
few	TRBV6-2/TRBV6-3	-	TRBJ1-3	TGTGCCAGCCAAAAGGACGCCTCTGGAAACACCATATATTTT	CASQKDASGNTIYF
-	TRBV2	TRBD2	TRBJ2-1	TGTGCCAGCAGTCAGGACTGGACTAGTAAGGCGTTCTTC	CASSQDWTSKAFF
-	TRBV20-1	TRBD1	TRBJ1-6	TGCAGTGCTAGATCCCCCACAGGGGTTAATTCACCCCTCCACTTT	CSARSPTGVNSPLHF
-	TRBV4-1	-	TRBJ2-6	TGCGCCAGCAGCAAAGTGGGGGAGCCTGGGGCCAACGTCCTGACTTTC	CASSKVGEPGANVLTF
few	TRBV3-1	-	TRBJ2-3	TGTGCCAGCAGCCAAGCGGAACTGACGCAGTATTTT	CASSQAELTQYF
-	TRBV7-3	-	TRBJ2-3	TGTGCCAGCAGCTCCAACCCCACAGATACGCAGTATTTT	CASSSNPTDTQYF
-	TRBV29-1	-	TRBJ2-5	TGCAGCGTAGCCACAGGGCAAGAGACCCAGTACTTC	CSVATGQETQYF
-	TRBV6-5	-	TRBJ2-2	TGTGCCAGCAGCTCGAGGGGATGGGAGCTGTTTTTT	CASSSRGWELFF
once	TRBV19	-	TRBJ2-1	TGTGCCAGTAGTATAGAGGGCCTTTTAAAAAATGAGCAGTTCTTC	CASSIEGLLKNEQFF
-	TRBV6-2/TRBV6-3	-	TRBJ2-1	TGTGCCAGCAGTCCTACTGGTAGCTCCTACAATGAGCAGTTCTTC	CASSPTGSSYNEQFF
many	TRBV7-2	TRBD1	TRBJ2-5	TGTGCCAGCAGCTATGGCTTAAGACAGGGTCAAGAGACCCAGTACTTC	CASSYGLRQGQETQYF
-	TRBV11-2	TRBD2	TRBJ2-2	TGTGCCAGCAGGGGACTAGCGGGTGCCGGGGAGCTGTTTTTT	CASRGLAGAGELFF
few	TRBV12-5	TRBD2	TRBJ2-1	TGTGCTAGTGGAAAGACTAGCGGGATTTGGAATGAGCAGTTCTTC	CASGKTSGIWNEQFF
-	TRBV19	-	TRBJ1-5	TGTGCCAGTAGCAGGGGTCAGGGAAGGAATCAGCCCCAGCATTTT	CASSRGQGRNQPQHF
few	TRBV6-5	-	TRBJ2-7	TGTGCCAGCAGTACCCCATACGAGCAGTACTTC	CASSTPYEQYF
-	TRBV27	-	TRBJ2-5	TGTGCCAGCAACGCTCTGGGGTTCGCGGAGACCCAGTACTTC	CASNALGFAETQYF
-	TRBV5-4	TRBD2	TRBJ2-3	TGTGCCAGCAGCTTGGTGGGGGGGGTGAGCACAGATACGCAGTATTTT	CASSLVGGVSTDTQYF
once	TRBV15	-	TRBJ2-1	TGTGCCACCAGCAGAGCGGGAAACAATGAGCAGTTATTC	CATSRAGNNEQLF
few	TRBV3-1	-	TRBJ2-7	TGTGCCAGCAGCCAAGGCGGCGGGTTCGACGAGCAGTACTTC	CASSQGGGFDEQYF
once	TRBV5-6	TRBD2	TRBJ2-3	TGTGCCAGCAGCTTCGACGAGCGGGAAGATACGCAGTATTTT	CASSFDEREDTQYF
-	TRBV27	TRBD1	TRBJ2-7	TGTGCCAGCAGTTCGGCGACAGGGACCGAGCAGTACTTC	CASSSATGTEQYF
few	TRBV3-1	TRBD2	TRBJ2-1	TGTGCCAGCAGTTTGACTAGCGGGAGGGCCGGGGAGCAGTTCTTC	CASSLTSGRAGEQFF
few	TRBV12-3/TRBV12-4	-	TRBJ1-1	TGTGCCAGCAGTTTAAGCTTAGAAGCTTTCTTT	CASSLSLEAFF
-	TRBV20-1	-	TRBJ2-2	TGCAGTGCTAGAGGACAGCCCCGGGGGTCCGGGGAGCTGTTTTTT	CSARGQPRGSGELFF
-	TRBV5-5	-	TRBJ2-4	TGTGCCAGCAGCCGGAATTCGGTGCGGGAAAACATTCAGTACTTC	CASSRNSVRENIQYF
-	TRBV5-1	-	TRBJ2-7	TGCGCCAGCAGCTTGGCTTCAGGTTCCTACGAGCAGTACTTC	CASSLASGSYEQYF
-	TRBV13	-	TRBJ2-7	TGTGCCAGCAGCGTGAACGGGGCCTACAAGCAGTACTTC	CASSVNGAYKQYF
-	TRBV7-8	TRBD2	TRBJ2-5	TGTGCCAGCAGCCGCGGGGGGTCCTTCGGGGGAAATCAAGAGACCCAGTACTTC	CASSRGGSFGGNQETQYF
few	TRBV7-8	TRBD2	TRBJ2-7	TGTGCCAGCAGCCGAGAGAGGGTGGCTAGCGGGAGACCGACCTACGAGCAGTACTTC	CASSRERVASGRPTYEQYF
few	TRBV29-1	-	TRBJ2-3	TGCAGCGTTGGAGGGGGTCCGGGCCAGAGCACAGATACGCAGTATTTT	CSVGGGPGQSTDTQYF
few	TRBV5-6	TRBD1	TRBJ1-1	TGTGCCAGCAGCTTTCTAGGACAGGGCGGTGAAAACACTGAAGCTTTCTTT	CASSFLGQGGENTEAFF
few	TRBV21-1	-	TRBJ2-7	TGTGCCAGCAGCAACCGACAGGAGAGTCCTTCTCACGAGCAGTACTTC	CASSNRQESPSHEQYF
few	TRBV5-1	TRBD2	TRBJ2-2	TGCGCCAGCAGCTTGTGGGCTAGCGGAAACACCGGGGAGCTGTTTTTT	CASSLWASGNTGELFF
-	TRBV9	TRBD1	TRBJ1-5	TGTGCCAGCAGCGTAGGTACAGGGGATCAGCCCCAGCATTTT	CASSVGTGDQPQHF
few	TRBV19	TRBD1	TRBJ2-4	TGTGCCAGTAGTAGGGGACAGGGAATTAACATTCAGTACTTC	CASSRGQGINIQYF
-	TRBV5-1	-	TRBJ2-3	TGCGCCAGCAGCGCAGGGACTGGAGATACGCAGTATTTT	CASSAGTGDTQYF
few	TRBV5-4	-	TRBJ1-2	TGTGCCAGCAGCTTGGCCCAGGGCAGCGGCTACACCTTC	CASSLAQGSGYTF
-	TRBV5-1	-	TRBJ2-7	TGCGCCAGCAGCTTGGTTGGAGCGGAGGCCTACGAGCAGTACTTC	CASSLVGAEAYEQYF